This is a list of T cell receptor beta chains from one sample in a study of blood T cell repertoires in COVID-19. Sequencing used immunoSEQ multiplex PCR; TCRdb keeps in-frame clones, though not all of them. Seen here are roughly 480,000 clones, roughly nine tenths observed once, and the top ten hold about 1%. The sample consisted of peripheral blood. All receptors come from a man between 18 and 29 years old with COVID-19, enrolled during active disease. The CDR3 runs from the conserved cysteine through the conserved F or W. Clone size is shown for a subset of rows, as once, few, many or a class of expanded clone.

clone_size	j_call	v_call	cdr3_aa
.	TRBJ2-3	TRBV28	CASSPRRGRRGTDTQYF
.	TRBJ2-2	TRBV6-5	CASRKGQTNTGELFF
.	TRBJ2-1	TRBV7-2	CASSFPLSGRATNEQFF
.	TRBJ2-7	TRBV3-1/TRBV3-2	CASSHYGTGTYEQYF
.	TRBJ2-2	TRBV18	CASSPRGGPTYEELFF
.	TRBJ1-4	TRBV19	CASNPGGREKLFF
.	TRBJ2-3	TRBV5-5	CASRPRLAGGMVPDTQYF
.	TRBJ2-5	TRBV4-2	CASSQDSLAGGRVETQYF
few	TRBJ1-2	TRBV6-5	CASSYAGALYGYTF
.	TRBJ2-7	TRBV5-1	CASSLAGGEQYF
.	TRBJ2-1	TRBV18	CASSPAAGSYNEQFF
.	TRBJ1-1	TRBV19	CASSTDRDTEAFF
.	TRBJ1-1	TRBV19	CASGEVSTEAFF
.	TRBJ1-1	TRBV5-4	CASSFLTEEAFF
.	TRBJ1-3	TRBV10-3	CAISERAGLSGDTIYF
.	TRBJ2-7	TRBV6-5	CATTGTGQTYEQYF
.	TRBJ2-1	TRBV7-2	CASSPGQGAGGNEQFF
.	TRBJ2-7	TRBV2	CASRPDRESEQYF
.	TRBJ2-5	TRBV20-1	CSARTEETQYF
few	TRBJ1-4	TRBV5-6	CASSSTGRDEKLFF
once	TRBJ2-1	TRBV11-3	CASSGESGTRNYNEQFF
few	TRBJ1-2	TRBV14	CASSPSPSGGIYGYTF
.	TRBJ1-2	TRBV27	CASSLWGGKNYGYTF
.	TRBJ1-3	TRBV2	CASTYDSSGNTIYF
.	TRBJ2-7	TRBV19	CASSTSSWTHPYEQYF
.	TRBJ2-7	TRBV13	CASSPPLGEQYF
.	TRBJ1-2	TRBV27	CASSPQGRDRVSGGYTF
.	TRBJ1-6	TRBV5-4	CASSLSGGGSNSPLHF